This TCR beta chain originates from a study of T cell responses to AZD1222 COVID-19 vaccine. Second-dose groups at about 4 or about 12 weeks were pooled. Libraries were prepared by immunoSEQ multiplex PCR; TCRdb keeps only in-frame clonotypes and omits some of them. The sample has around 170,000 clones, roughly 91% seen once. Study-level results: Recipients of AZD1222 seropositive at baseline numbered only 6 or 7.

To note about this clone: Its antigen remains unidentified.

This CDR3 contains 15 residues. Germline values: CDR1 LNHNV, CDR2 YYDKDF (reference sequence). The ends lost 0 bases at V and 6 bases at J; junction bases unmatched: 7. This TCR was sampled from an adult who received the AZD1222 COVID-19 vaccine. This specimen was peripheral blood, taken 28 days after the second AZD1222 dose. The chain joins TRBV15 to TRBJ1-2; 7 bases agree with TRBD1. The CDR3 sequence is CATSRDQGVLDGYTF. The CDR3 DNA follows: TGTGCCACCAGCAGAGATCAGGGGGTTTTGGATGGCTACACCTTC.